Listed here is a single TCR beta chain. The target antigen is unknown. This CDR3 contains 11 residues. Germline CDR1 and CDR2: SGHDT and YYEEEE. Trimming took off 2 bases at V and 11 bases at J, with 10 bases between the two ends. The data belong to a study of cytomegalovirus exposure and HLA in healthy donors. For the study at large: About 85 million unique TCRs from HLA-typed donors were held in an early release of data.

Primers for the PCR totalled 60 Vbeta and 13 Jbeta. Only in-frame clones appear in the TCRdb table, and some are missing; sequencing was by immunoSEQ multiplex PCR. This table has about 120,000 clones, about four fifths appearing once. Findings of the study overall: The study flagged fewer than 200 TCR beta chains as cytomegalovirus-associated. TRBV6-2, TRBV6-3 and some other V segments were unresolvable in 87-base-pair reads. Later on, a genetic analysis was performed. It linked a missense variant in DCLRE1C with V- and J-gene trimming of TCR beta.

The receptor was isolated from a woman aged 40 to 50 in good health and CMV-seropositive. Sample: PBMCs. The J gene is TRBJ1-1, the V gene TRBV5-6; TRBD1 is a possible D gene (5 bases). CDR3 region: CASSFGGRAFF. DNA of the CDR3: TGTGCCAGCAGCTTTGGGGGGAGGGCTTTCTTT. Full variable domain (missing parts from reference TRBV5-6 and TRBJ1-1): DAGVTQSPTHLIKTRGQQVTLRCSPKSGHDTVSWYQQALGQGPQFIFQYYEEEERQRGNFPDRFSGHQFPNYSSELNVNALLLGDSALYLCASSFGGRAFFGQGTRLTVV.